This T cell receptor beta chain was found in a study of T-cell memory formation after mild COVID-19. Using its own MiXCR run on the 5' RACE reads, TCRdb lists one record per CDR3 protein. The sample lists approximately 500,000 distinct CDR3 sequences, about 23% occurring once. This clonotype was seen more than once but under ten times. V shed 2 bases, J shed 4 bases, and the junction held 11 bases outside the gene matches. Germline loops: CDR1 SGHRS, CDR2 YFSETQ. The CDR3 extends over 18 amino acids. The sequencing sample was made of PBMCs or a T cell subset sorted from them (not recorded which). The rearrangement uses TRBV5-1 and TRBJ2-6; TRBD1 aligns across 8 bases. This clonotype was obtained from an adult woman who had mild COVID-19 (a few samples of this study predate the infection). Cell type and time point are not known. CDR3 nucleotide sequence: TGCGCCAGCAGCTTCCTCCAGACAGGGGCGGAGGGGGCCAACGTCCTGACTTTC. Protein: CASSFLQTGAEGANVLTF.